This is a list of T cell receptor beta chains from one sample in a study of regulatory T cells in long-lasting Graves disease. TCRdb fed the multiplex PCR reads into MiXCR, producing one record per CDR3 protein. The sample shows about 330,000 distinct CDR3 sequences, around 15% of them seen only once. Separately, the same data were catalogued under a study of T cells in Graves' hyperthyroidism and ophthalmopathy.

The sequences come from peripheral blood mononuclear cells (PBMCs), collected at new diagnosis, from a patient treated with antithyroid drugs. The receptors were gathered from a woman aged 18-29 years with Graves disease. The CDR3 runs from the conserved cysteine through the conserved F or W.

V: TRBV5-1
J: TRBJ1-1
CDR3: CASSLGTGVGTEAFF

V: TRBV28
J: TRBJ2-1
CDR3: CAGRVGLAGWPEQFF

V: TRBV9
J: TRBJ2-1
CDR3: CASSIESGSGNEQFF

V: TRBV14
J: TRBJ1-2
CDR3: CASRATGEEGYTF

V: TRBV28
J: TRBJ1-2
CDR3: CASSQTGGGGYTF

V: TRBV4-1
J: TRBJ2-2
CDR3: CASSQESGSSGELFF

V: TRBV11-3
J: TRBJ2-3
CDR3: CASSLVWADTQYF

V: TRBV2
J: TRBJ2-7
CDR3: CASSVQGSVVRSYEQYF

V: TRBV9
J: TRBJ2-1
CDR3: CASSSGNFNEQFF

V: TRBV5-1
J: TRBJ2-1
CDR3: CASSLRQRDNEQFF

V: TRBV5-1
J: TRBJ1-6
CDR3: CASSLAISGGQGNSPLHF

V: TRBV6-1
J: TRBJ2-2
CDR3: CASRGSTGSAGELFF

V: TRBV19
J: TRBJ1-5
CDR3: CASSRLPLSNQPQHF

V: TRBV5-6
J: TRBJ2-1
CDR3: CASSWSLAGFYNEQFF

V: TRBV6-1
J: TRBJ2-1
CDR3: CASSPKGGGVIGNEQFF